A single sample is the source of the 7 T cell receptor beta chains below, sequenced in a study of cytotoxic CD8 clonotypes in ibrutinib-treated CLL. Assay: immunoSEQ multiplex PCR; the TCRdb copy retains only in-frame clones and omits some. The sample consists of roughly 250,000 clones, under 80% of them appearing once. This material consisted of PBMCs, taken after 24 months of ibrutinib treatment. These receptors all stem from a human donor with chronic lymphocytic leukemia.

The V call is TRBV13, the J call TRBJ2-7; the D gene is possibly TRBD2 (5 bases). V lost 1 base to trimming and J lost 2 bases, with 12 bases between them. CDR1 and CDR2 (germline): PRHDT, FYEKMQ (reference sequence). The CDR3 is 15 amino acids. CDR3 sequence (DNA): TGTGCCAGCAGCTTAGACCGGGGATTGGCCTACGAGCAGTACTTC. The encoded protein is CASSLDRGLAYEQYF.

The chain links TRBV7-6 to TRBJ2-7; 10 positions agree with TRBD2. CDR3 length: 15 amino acids. After removal of 5 bases from V and 4 bases from J, the junction contained 8 bases not matched to a gene. Germline V lookup: CDR1 SGHVS, CDR2 FNYEAQ. The CDR3 loop is CASSRLLAGAYEQYF. CDR3 DNA sequence: TGTGCCAGCAGCCGTCTTCTAGCGGGAGCTTACGAGCAGTACTTC.

The V gene is TRBV28, the J gene TRBJ1-1, with no clear D. This CDR3 is built from 13 residues. CDR1 is MDHEN and CDR2 is SYDVKM in the germline V gene. V was shortened by 7 bases and J by 6 bases, with 15 bases between the two germline ends. The CDR3 DNA reads TGTGCCAGCACCCGTGCCGTGGTTGCTGAAGCTTTCTTT. Its translation is CASTRAVVAEAFF.

The chain links TRBV19 to TRBJ2-7, with 7 bases fitting TRBD2. This CDR3 spans 13 amino acids. In germline, CDR1 is LNHDA, CDR2 SQIVND (reference sequence). With 6 bases clipped from V and 2 bases from J, the junction kept 4 bases outside the gene matches. CDR3 amino acids: CASRASGTYEQYF. In DNA form, the CDR3 reads TGTGCCAGTAGGGCTAGCGGAACCTACGAGCAGTACTTC.

The chain has TRBV7-2 and TRBJ1-3; D is undetermined. V was trimmed by 8 bases and J by 2 bases, leaving 10 bases between them. The CDR3 is 13 amino acids. CDR1 and CDR2 from the germline V gene are SGHTA and FQGNSA. The CDR3 nucleotides read TGTGCCAGCTCGACCTTTACTGGAAACACCATATATTTT. Translated: CASSTFTGNTIYF.

The V call is TRBV7-9, the J call TRBJ1-4; TRBD1 matches 9 bases. The CDR3 extends over 16 amino acids. CDR1 is SEHNR, CDR2 FQNEAQ, per germline (reference sequence). With 0 bases clipped from V and 5 bases from J, the junction kept 4 bases outside the gene matches. CDR3 in amino acids: CASSLAFGTGNEKLFF. The CDR3 bases are TGTGCCAGCAGCTTAGCTTTCGGGACAGGGAATGAAAAACTGTTTTTT.

The chain joins TRBV27 to TRBJ1-3, with 7 bases that match TRBD1. The CDR3 runs to 14 residues. V dropped 5 bases and J dropped 4; count of bases not matched to a gene: 5. CDR1 and CDR2 from the germline V gene are MNHEY and SMNVEV (reference sequence). The CDR3 spells CASSTTGLGNTIYF. In DNA, the CDR3 is TGTGCCAGCAGTACGACAGGGTTAGGAAACACCATATATTTT.